The entry below gives a single T cell receptor beta chain sequence along with its context. The cDNA for TCR beta came from 5'RACE template switching with UMIs. TCRdb reanalyzed the 5' RACE reads and collapses them to one entry per CDR3 protein, without DNA. The sample data list more than 400,000 distinct CDR3 sequences. The data are from a study of T cells expressing NK-cell markers. Overall study: Sorted CD3+CD56+NKG2C+, CD3+CD56+NKG2C- and CD3+CD56-NKG2C+ T-cell subsets were beta-chain profiled. In the group of eight sequenced donors, seven were HCMV-seropositive and one was seronegative.

The CDR3 runs to 16 residues. The chain couples TRBV21-1 to TRBJ1-1; TCRdb returns TRBD1, unconfirmable since there is no DNA. TRBV21-1 is assigned pseudogene status. The receptor comes from a woman between 18 and 70 years old in good health. Material for sequencing was blood T cells: a sorted CD56 or NKG2C T cell subset, CD4+ or CD8+ T cells, or bulk PBMC T cells (not recorded which). CDR3 sequence reads: CASSDRVSDIDTEAFF.